Here is one T cell receptor (beta chain) with its context. The data derive from a study of cytotoxic CD8 clonotypes in ibrutinib-treated CLL. Measured with immunoSEQ multiplex PCR; TCRdb has only the in-frame clones, and not every one. The repertoire holds some 200,000 clones, 70% seen once, with approximately 5.9% in the top ten. Trimming cost V 3 bases and J 4 bases, with 10 bases left between them. There are 13 residues in the CDR3. The germline V gene has CDR1 MDHEN and CDR2 SYDVKM. The genes are TRBV28 and TRBJ2-7; D may be TRBD1 or TRBD2 (5 bases each). The clonotype originates from a human donor with chronic lymphocytic leukemia. The material sequenced was PBMCs, taken after 12 months of ibrutinib treatment. For the CDR3, the DNA is TGTGCCAGCAGTTTCCCGGGACGTTACGAGCAGTACTTC. It yields the protein CASSFPGRYEQYF.